The 19 T cell receptor beta chains below all came from one sample that was sequenced in a study of T cell changes during pregnancy in multiple sclerosis (dated by TCRdb to about 2019). Library generation was performed with the immunoSEQ multiplex PCR assay. TCRdb carries this immuneACCESS record with in-frame sequences only. Its versions omit some clonotypes, under half of them owing to an unresolved V gene in the studies checked, with the rest unexplained. The sample table records about 48,000 clones; roughly 91% of these occur just once. The ten largest account for 0.5% of the sample. The input for sequencing was CD4+ T cells from peripheral blood mononuclear cells, taken in the third trimester of pregnancy. Receptors originate from a female donor with multiple sclerosis, enrolled in a pregnancy study.

This sequence joins TRBV6-5 and TRBJ2-5; D unclear. This CDR3 is 13 amino acids long. Looked up from germline, CDR1 is MNHEY and CDR2 is SVGAGI. V was pared by 4 bases and J by 7 bases, with 13 bases between. The CDR3 here is CASSSAGSRTQYF. The DNA of the CDR3 is TGTGCCAGCAGTTCCGCAGGTTCTCGGACCCAGTACTTC.

This rearrangement joins TRBV6-1 to TRBJ1-2; 10 bases are a match to TRBD1. There are 15 residues in the CDR3. With 5 bases clipped from V and 5 bases from J, the junction kept 8 bases outside the gene matches. In germline, CDR1 is MNHNS, CDR2 SASEGT. The CDR3 protein is CASSLLGTGEYGYTF. CDR3 in DNA: TGTGCCAGCAGTCTCCTGGGGACAGGGGAATATGGCTACACCTTC.

V usage is TRBV11-2 and J usage is TRBJ2-2; tentative D call: TRBD2 (5 bases). V dropped 5 bases and J dropped 6 bases, with 13 bases sitting between them. The germline V gene encodes CDR1 SGHAT and CDR2 FQNNGV. This CDR3 region has 14 residues. The DNA of the CDR3 is TGTGCCAGCAGCCCGAGCGGACTCTCCGGGGAGCTGTTTTTT. Protein: CASSPSGLSGELFF.

V gene TRBV29-1 combines with J gene TRBJ1-2; 7 bases agree with TRBD1. V lost 4 bases, J lost 4 bases, and 0 bases stayed unmatched. The CDR3 contains 11 residues. Per germline, CDR1 SQVTM and CDR2 ANQGSEA. CDR3 sequence: CSVGQGYGYTF. The CDR3 DNA reads as TGCAGCGTTGGACAGGGCTATGGCTACACCTTC.

This clone was observed once. J is TRBJ2-7 and V is TRBV6-1; D remains unclear. Germline V gene lookup returns CDR1 MNHNS and CDR2 SASEGT. Trimming removed 8 bases from V and 3 bases from J, with 8 bases in between. This CDR3 contains 11 residues. As DNA, the CDR3 is TGTGCCAGCGACCTAGGCTACGAGCAGTACTTC. Its protein product is CASDLGYEQYF.

The CDR3 spells CASSLRAGGLETQYF. The CDR3 DNA follows: TGTGCCAGCAGCTTGCGGGCGGGGGGGCTAGAGACCCAGTACTTC. J is TRBJ2-5 and V is TRBV5-6; TRBD2 matches 9 bases. The CDR3 consists of 15 residues. V gave up 1 base and J gave up 4 bases; unmatched junction bases: 5. CDR1 and CDR2 (germline): SGHDT, YYEEEE.

The rearrangement joins TRBV4-1 to TRBJ1-1, with 8 bases matching TRBD1. CDR1 MGHRA and CDR2 YSYEKL come from the germline V gene. Trimming took 0 bases from V and 0 from J; bases not matched to a gene: 12. The CDR3 is made up of 19 amino acids. CDR3 nucleotide sequence: TGCGCCAGCAGCCAAGATCGCTCGGCGGGACAGGTCATGAACACTGAAGCTTTCTTT. It translates to CASSQDRSAGQVMNTEAFF.

The chain links TRBV19 to TRBJ1-2, with 7 bases that match TRBD1. The V gene's germline CDR1 is LNHDA and CDR2 SQIVND (reference sequence). Trimming removed 0 bases from V and 13 bases from J; junction bases left unmatched: 8. The CDR3 is made up of 13 amino acids. This CDR3 is CASSIEGGAIFTF. The CDR3 nucleotides read TGTGCCAGTAGTATAGAAGGGGGCGCAATATTCACCTTC.

This chain connects TRBV5-1 to TRBJ2-5; 7 nucleotides align to TRBD2. Germline CDR1 and CDR2: SGHRS and YFSETQ. CDR3 length equals 13 residues. The V gene end was trimmed by 0 bases and the J gene end by 5 bases; junction bases not matched to a gene: 1. The DNA for the CDR3 is TGCGCCAGCAGCTTGGAGGGAGGGGAGACCCAGTACTTC. This sequence encodes CASSLEGGETQYF.

V and J are TRBV29-1 and TRBJ1-1; D might be TRBD1 (5 bases). Germline V gene data show CDR1 as SQVTM and CDR2 as ANQGSEA. Trimming took 3 bases from V and 7 from J, leaving 12 bases between them. The CDR3 sequence is 12 residues long. This chain's CDR3 is CSVDRGSGEAFF. CDR3 sequence (DNA): TGCAGCGTTGATAGGGGCTCGGGTGAAGCTTTCTTT.

This chain connects TRBV10-3 to TRBJ2-1; 10 positions agree with TRBD1. With V trimmed by 11 bases and J by 5 bases, 6 bases remained unmatched. The CDR3 is 13 residues long. In germline, CDR1 is ENHRY, CDR2 SYGVKD. This CDR3 is CAVTGGRNNEQFF. Written as DNA, the CDR3 is TGTGCCGTGACAGGGGGCAGGAACAATGAGCAGTTCTTC.

The chain employs TRBV7-2 and TRBJ2-7, with D tentatively TRBD1 (6 bases). The CDR3 has 13 amino acids. The germline V gene has CDR1 SGHTA and CDR2 FQGNSA. V was clipped by 0 bases and J by 6 bases, with 9 bases between them. The CDR3 sequence is CASSLAQGGEQYF. DNA for the CDR3: TGTGCCAGCAGCTTAGCGCAAGGGGGCGAGCAGTACTTC.

The V and J genes are TRBV5-1 and TRBJ2-7; D gene unclear. The CDR3 contains 12 residues. Germline CDR1 reads SGHRS; CDR2 reads YFSETQ. V was cut by 3 bases and J by 4 bases, with 8 bases left in between. Here the CDR3 DNA reads TGCGCCAGCAGCTCCGGTCGTTACGAGCAGTACTTC. Its translation is CASSSGRYEQYF.

This chain connects TRBV5-1 to TRBJ1-2, with 7 bases aligning to TRBD1. The CDR3 extends over 17 amino acids. CDR1 is SGHRS, CDR2 YFSETQ, per germline. Germline trimming cut 4 bases from V and 8 bases from J; bases unmatched to any gene: 20. CDR3 residues: CASSPTGTANLNRGYTF. The CDR3 region has the DNA TGCGCCAGCAGCCCTACCGGGACAGCGAATTTAAATCGCGGCTACACCTTC. Full variable domain (missing parts from reference TRBV5-1 and TRBJ1-2): KAGVTQTPRYLIKTRGQQVTLSCSPISGHRSVSWYQQTPGQGLQFLFEYFSETQRNKGNFPGRFSGRQFSNSRSEMNVSTLELGDSALYLCASSPTGTANLNRGYTFGSGTRLTVV.

V is TRBV11-3 and J is TRBJ2-7; 7 nucleotides match TRBD1. Per the germline V gene, CDR1 is SGHNT and CDR2 is YENEEA. V was clipped by 3 bases and J by 5 bases; unmatched bases: 7. The CDR3 covers 14 residues. The chain's CDR3 is CASSFRGGVHEQYF. CDR3 DNA sequence: TGTGCCAGCAGCTTTCGAGGGGGCGTCCACGAGCAGTACTTC.

In this sample, this clone turned up a few times. The chain couples TRBV2 to TRBJ1-5, with D possibly matching TRBD1 (5 bases). The germline V and J ends were trimmed by 8 bases and 1 base, with 21 bases remaining between them. Germline V CDR1 and CDR2: SNHLY, FYNNEI. There are 17 residues in the CDR3. In DNA form, the CDR3 reads TGTGCCAGCTGGGAGGGGACCACCTTAGCGAGCAATCAGCCCCAGCATTTT. Protein: CASWEGTTLASNQPQHF.

The chain has TRBV5-1 and TRBJ1-2; the match to TRBD1 covers 10 bases. Germline V gives CDR1 SGHRS, CDR2 YFSETQ. CDR3 length: 13 residues. Trimming cost V 4 bases and J 5 bases; bases outside gene matches: 2. The CDR3 bases are TGCGCCAGCAGCCAGGACAGGGGGTATGGCTACACCTTC. Translating it yields CASSQDRGYGYTF.

The rearrangement uses TRBV19 and TRBJ1-2, with 8 positions matching TRBD1. V was pared by 3 bases and J by 3 bases, with 9 bases of the junction left unmatched. CDR3 length: 16 residues. In germline, CDR1 is LNHDA, CDR2 SQIVND (reference sequence). CDR3 nucleotide sequence: TGTGCCAGTAGTATCCTCGGAGGGACAGGAGACTATGGCTACACCTTC. Translating gives CASSILGGTGDYGYTF.

This chain connects TRBV7-9 to TRBJ2-2, with D tentatively TRBD1 (5 bases). V lost 6 bases and J lost 4, with 21 bases in between. Germline V gene lookup returns CDR1 SEHNR and CDR2 FQNEAQ (reference sequence). The CDR3 totals 17 residues. The CDR3 reads CASRSSLGYTGTGELFF. The CDR3 bases are TGTGCCAGCAGGTCCTCTTTGGGTTATACAGGCACCGGGGAGCTGTTTTTT.